This is a list of T cell receptor beta chains from one sample in a study of T cell responses to AZD1222 COVID-19 vaccine. Assay used: immunoSEQ multiplex PCR; TCRdb lists only in-frame clones, some missing. The sample has approximately 160,000 clones, approximately 89% seen once. The sequencing here drew on peripheral blood, taken on day 0 of AZD1222 vaccination. These receptors were obtained from an adult in good health. Both conserved end residues are trimmed from each CDR3. The size of a clone is reported for some rows only, either as once, few or many, or as a class for expanded clones.

J gene | V gene | clone size | CDR3 protein
TRBJ2-7 | TRBV3-1/TRBV3-2 | - | ASSPKLAGGRGQY
TRBJ2-1 | TRBV6-1 | - | ASSEKLAGVGEQF
TRBJ2-2 | TRBV5-1 | once | ASSGSPGLANTGELF
TRBJ1-2 | TRBV20-1 | - | SASSRENYGYT
TRBJ2-3 | TRBV5-1 | - | ASRGGATTSGTDTQY
TRBJ1-3 | TRBV28 | - | ASSLSLVQGFV
TRBJ1-1 | TRBV3-1/TRBV3-2 | - | ASSQTVANTEAF
TRBJ2-7 | TRBV27 | - | ASSLGQTYEQY
TRBJ1-6 | TRBV28 | - | ASSSPLNSPLH
TRBJ2-5 | TRBV5-1 | - | ASSRTGTGVMAGGPETQY
TRBJ2-3 | TRBV7-2 | - | ASSSGTSPDTQY
TRBJ1-1 | TRBV5-1 | - | ASYNRGPQNTEAF
TRBJ1-1 | TRBV7-9 | once | ASSLLGQDTEAF
TRBJ1-1 | TRBV19 | - | ASRNWRRAGKAEAF
TRBJ1-6 | TRBV6-4 | - | ASSAFDRGDSPLH